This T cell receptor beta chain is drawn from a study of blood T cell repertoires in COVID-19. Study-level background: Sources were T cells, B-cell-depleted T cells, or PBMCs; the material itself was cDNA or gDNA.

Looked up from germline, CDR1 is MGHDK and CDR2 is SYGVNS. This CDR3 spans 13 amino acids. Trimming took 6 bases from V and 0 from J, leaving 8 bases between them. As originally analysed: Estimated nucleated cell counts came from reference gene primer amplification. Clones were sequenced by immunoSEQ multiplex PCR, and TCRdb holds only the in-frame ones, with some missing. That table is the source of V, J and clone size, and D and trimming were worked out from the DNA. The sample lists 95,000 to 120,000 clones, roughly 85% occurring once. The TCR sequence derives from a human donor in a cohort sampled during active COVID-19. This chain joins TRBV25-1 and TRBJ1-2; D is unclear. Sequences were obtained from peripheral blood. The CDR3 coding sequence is TGTGCCAGCAGCGGTCTACCTAACTATGGCTACACCTTC. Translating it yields CASSGLPNYGYTF.